Each of the 11 T cell receptor beta chains below was sequenced from the same sample in a study of Ad26.COV2.S vaccination and SARS-CoV-2 variants. Only in-frame clones appear in the TCRdb table, and some are missing; sequencing was by immunoSEQ multiplex PCR. Of about 350,000 clones listed, around nine tenths are singletons. The sample's treatment: some 19 received Ad26.COV2.S at low or high dose, single or two shots; roughly 5 received placebo; per-sample allocation not given. Day 63 after the first injection of vaccine or placebo was the sampling time. The material sequenced was peripheral blood, taken in a trial of Ad26.COV2.S vaccine versus placebo. The origin of the receptors is a person aged 18-60 years who received the Ad26.COV2.S COVID-19 vaccine or a placebo.

This chain joins TRBV7-2 and TRBJ1-5, with 8 bases identical to TRBD1. CDR1 SGHTA and CDR2 FQGNSA come from the germline V gene. The V gene end was trimmed by 5 bases and the J gene end by 6 bases; junction bases not matched to a gene: 15. This CDR3 is built from 17 residues. The CDR3 here is CASSPRHEYRGAQPQHF. CDR3 nucleotide sequence: TGTGCCAGCAGCCCACGGCATGAGTACAGGGGGGCTCAGCCCCAGCATTTT.

J is TRBJ2-3 and V is TRBV6-2 or TRBV6-3, with 12 bases matching TRBD2. V was clipped by 4 bases and J by 6 bases; unmatched bases: 5. Germline V lookup: CDR1 MNHEY, CDR2 SVGEGT. The CDR3 is 15 amino acids. This chain's CDR3 is CASSSSSGGADTQYF. CDR3 sequence (DNA): TGTGCCAGCAGTTCTTCTAGCGGGGGGGCCGATACGCAGTATTTT.

This chain uses TRBV28 with TRBJ2-1, with a weak D call TRBD2 (6 bases). V was cut by 5 bases and J by 15 bases, with 29 bases left in between. Per the germline V gene, CDR1 is MDHEN and CDR2 is SYDVKM. This CDR3 spans 16 amino acids. CDR3 sequence reads: CASSPPPPASETDLFF. The DNA of the CDR3 is TGTGCCAGCAGTCCGCCCCCTCCGGCTAGCGAGACCGATCTGTTCTTC.

In its sample, this clone was seen once. The J gene is TRBJ2-7, the V gene TRBV18; D not resolved. Germline V gene sequence: CDR1 KGHSH, CDR2 LQKENI. The CDR3 has 15 residues. V lost 2 bases and J 4 bases, leaving 15 bases between the germline ends. CDR3 sequence reads: CASSPVETPVYEQYF. DNA for the CDR3: TGTGCCAGCTCACCAGTGGAGACCCCTGTTTACGAGCAGTACTTC. Full variable domain (missing parts from reference TRBV18 and TRBJ2-7): NAGVMQNPRHLVRRRGQEARLRCSPMKGHSHVYWYRQLPEEGLKFMVYLQKENIIDESGMPKERFSAEFPKEGPSILRIQQVVRGDSAAYFCASSPVETPVYEQYFGPGTRLTVT.

The V gene is TRBV4-3, the J gene TRBJ1-3, with D tentatively TRBD1 (5 bases). Trimming shortened V by 0 bases and J by 4 bases, and 13 bases separated the two germline ends. The CDR3 contains 16 residues. CDR1 LGHNA and CDR2 YSLEER come from the germline V gene. The CDR3: CASSQDRGTRGNTIYF. The CDR3, as DNA: TGCGCCAGCAGCCAAGATCGGGGCACCCGGGGAAACACCATATATTTT.

V usage is TRBV7-2 and J usage is TRBJ2-1; no clear D. V lost 2 bases to trimming and J lost 4 bases, with 9 bases between them. Germline assignment: CDR1 SGHTA and CDR2 FQGNSA. The CDR3 sequence is 14 residues long. The CDR3 region is CASSLKQLYNEQFF. Written as DNA, the CDR3 is TGTGCCAGCAGCTTAAAACAGCTATACAATGAGCAGTTCTTC. The full variable domain, its missing parts supplied by reference TRBV7-2 and TRBJ2-1, is GAGVSQSPSNKVTEKGKDVELRCDPISGHTALYWYRQSLGQGLEFLIYFQGNSAPDKSGLPSDRFSAERTGGSVSTLTIQRTQQEDSAVYLCASSLKQLYNEQFFGPGTRLTVL.

The V and J genes are TRBV18 and TRBJ2-1, with D perhaps given as TRBD1 or TRBD2 (5 bases each). Germline V CDR1 and CDR2: KGHSH, LQKENI. The CDR3 totals 14 residues. Trimming took off 1 base at V and 8 bases at J, with 12 bases between the two ends. The CDR3 DNA reads as TGTGCCAGCTCACCACGTCCCAGGGACGATGAGCAGTTCTTC. Protein sequence: CASSPRPRDDEQFF.

The CDR3 region is CASSGPGHSEQFF. CDR3 coding DNA: TGTGCCAGCAGTGGCCCGGGCCATAGTGAGCAGTTCTTC. This rearrangement joins TRBV9 to TRBJ2-1; D is undetermined. The CDR3 extends over 13 amino acids. V was pared by 5 bases and J by 9 bases, with 15 bases between. Germline V lookup: CDR1 SGDLS, CDR2 YYNGEE.

Here the CDR3 reads CASSLGTTEAFF. The CDR3 coding sequence is TGCGCCAGCAGCTTGGGGACCACTGAAGCTTTCTTT. V gene TRBV5-1 combines with J gene TRBJ1-1; no definite D call. Germline assignment: CDR1 SGHRS and CDR2 YFSETQ. This CDR3 is 12 amino acids long. Trimming took off 0 bases at V and 4 bases at J, with 4 bases between the two ends.

The V gene is TRBV18, the J gene TRBJ1-3, with D perhaps TRBD1 (6 bases). V lost 3 bases and J lost 0, with 12 bases in between. The CDR3 length is 16 residues. The V gene's germline CDR1 is KGHSH and CDR2 LQKENI. Here the CDR3 DNA reads TGTGCCAGCTCACCCACAGGGCAGCACTCTGGAAACACCATATATTTT. Translation: CASSPTGQHSGNTIYF.

The rearrangement links TRBV4-3 to TRBJ1-1; D gene ambiguous. V was shortened by 0 bases and J by 2 bases, with 13 bases between the two germline ends. CDR1 and CDR2 (germline): LGHNA, YSLEER. CDR3 length: 16 amino acids. The CDR3 DNA reads TGCGCCAGCAGCCAAGATCGTTTCGCAGCAAACACTGAAGCTTTCTTT. Its translation: CASSQDRFAANTEAFF.